The clone carrying this T cell receptor (beta chain) was seen just once. The target antigen is unknown. This sample was included in a study of cytomegalovirus exposure and HLA in healthy donors. Whole-study findings and limits: Further analysis, carried out later, found HLA-associated TCR beta chains more clonally expanded than equally common other chains. A later analysis linked a missense DCLRE1C variant to TCR beta V- and J-gene trimming.

With 60 Vbeta and 13 Jbeta primers, the PCR was carried out. Repertoires were generated with immunoSEQ multiplex PCR, while TCRdb's copy carries only in-frame clones and drops some. The data contain about 160,000 clones, 84% of them singletons. Trimming took 2 bases from V and 6 from J; bases not matched to a gene: 10. The CDR3 contains 15 residues. Germline V CDR1 and CDR2: SGHTS, YDEGEE. This receptor was identified in a man younger than 30 in good health and CMV-seronegative. The chain carries TRBV5-8 and TRBJ2-7; 8 bases align to TRBD1. Sequencing was performed on PBMCs. The CDR3 is CASSFRQGLGLEQYF. CDR3 coding DNA: TGTGCCAGCAGCTTCCGACAGGGGCTAGGTCTCGAGCAGTACTTC.